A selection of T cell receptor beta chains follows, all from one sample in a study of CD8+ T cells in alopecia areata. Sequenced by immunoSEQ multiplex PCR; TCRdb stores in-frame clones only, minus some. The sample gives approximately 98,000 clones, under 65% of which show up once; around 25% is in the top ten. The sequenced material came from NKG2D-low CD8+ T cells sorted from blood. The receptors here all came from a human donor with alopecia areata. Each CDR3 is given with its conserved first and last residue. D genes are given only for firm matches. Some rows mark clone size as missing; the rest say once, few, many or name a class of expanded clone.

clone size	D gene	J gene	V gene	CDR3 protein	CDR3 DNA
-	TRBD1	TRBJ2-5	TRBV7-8	CASSPGTGGGETQYF	TGTGCCAGCAGCCCCGGGACAGGGGGTGGTGAGACCCAGTACTTC
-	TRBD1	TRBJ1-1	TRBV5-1	CASSYRGPGTEAFF	TGCGCCAGCAGCTACAGGGGGCCGGGCACTGAAGCTTTCTTT
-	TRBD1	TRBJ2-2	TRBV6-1	CASSDRTGWLGELFF	TGTGCCAGCAGTGACAGGACAGGATGGCTCGGGGAGCTGTTTTTT
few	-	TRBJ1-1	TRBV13	CASSLGTGGAEAFF	TGTGCCAGCAGCTTAGGGACAGGAGGAGCTGAAGCTTTCTTT
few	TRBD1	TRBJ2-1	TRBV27	CASSFYRLVGQGLSYNEQFF	TGTGCCAGCAGTTTCTACCGTTTGGTTGGACAGGGACTTTCCTACAATGAGCAGTTCTTC
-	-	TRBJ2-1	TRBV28	CASRNDWGRFF	TGTGCCAGCAGGAATGACTGGGGGCGGTTCTTC
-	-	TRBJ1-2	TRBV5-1	CASSTWDRSNYGYTF	TGCGCCAGCAGCACCTGGGACCGTAGTAACTATGGCTACACCTTC
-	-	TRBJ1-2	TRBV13	CASSLANNYGYTF	TGTGCCAGCAGCTTGGCAAACAACTATGGCTACACCTTC
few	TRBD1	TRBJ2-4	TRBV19	CGRGWDSLAKNIQYF	TGTGGCAGAGGCTGGGACAGTCTAGCCAAAAACATTCAGTACTTC
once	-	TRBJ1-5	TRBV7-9	CASAPGASNQPQHF	TGTGCCAGCGCCCCAGGGGCCAGCAATCAGCCCCAGCATTTT
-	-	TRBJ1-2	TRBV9	CASSVESSVYGYTF	TGTGCCAGCAGCGTGGAGAGTTCGGTCTATGGCTACACCTTC
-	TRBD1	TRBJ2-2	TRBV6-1	CASSDGQDSTGELFF	TGTGCCAGCAGTGACGGACAGGATTCGACCGGGGAGCTGTTTTTT
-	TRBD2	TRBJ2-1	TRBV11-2	CASSWVAGVYNEQFF	TGTGCCAGCAGCTGGGTAGCGGGAGTATATAATGAGCAGTTCTTC
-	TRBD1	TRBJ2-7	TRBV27	CASSAWTGGAWQYF	TGTGCCAGCAGTGCTTGGACAGGGGGCGCATGGCAGTACTTC
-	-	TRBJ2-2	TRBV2	CASSEEGGSGELFF	TGTGCCAGCAGTGAAGAAGGGGGTTCCGGGGAGCTGTTTTTT
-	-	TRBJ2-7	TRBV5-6	CASSLVASVEQYF	TGTGCCAGCAGCTTGGTAGCTAGCGTTGAGCAGTACTTC
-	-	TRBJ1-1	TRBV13	CASSLRQPNTEAFF	TGTGCCAGCAGCTTAAGACAGCCGAACACTGAAGCTTTCTTT
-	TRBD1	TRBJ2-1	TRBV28	CASSLLTLRDSLREQFF	TGTGCCAGCAGTTTATTGACCCTACGGGACAGCTTGCGTGAGCAGTTCTTC
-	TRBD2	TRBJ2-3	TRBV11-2	CASSWREDADTQYF	TGTGCCAGCAGCTGGCGGGAGGACGCAGATACGCAGTATTTT
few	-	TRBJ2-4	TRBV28	CASSPMTLPAKNIQYF	TGTGCCAGCAGTCCCATGACTCTACCAGCCAAAAACATTCAGTACTTC
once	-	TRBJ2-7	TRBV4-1	CASSQEGVNYEQYF	TGCGCCAGCAGCCAAGAAGGTGTTAACTACGAGCAGTACTTC
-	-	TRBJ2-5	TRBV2	CASSTRRQEETQYF	TGTGCCAGCTCTACCCGGAGACAGGAAGAGACCCAGTACTTC
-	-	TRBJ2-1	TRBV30	CAWNGESGEQFF	TGTGCCTGGAATGGGGAGTCGGGTGAGCAGTTCTTC
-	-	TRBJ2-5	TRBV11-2	CASSLEVATETQYF	TGTGCCAGCAGCTTAGAGGTGGCAACAGAGACCCAGTACTTC
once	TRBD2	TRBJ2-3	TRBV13	CASSPSRTSGRAGGTDTQYF	TGTGCCAGCAGCCCCTCACGTACTAGCGGGAGGGCCGGGGGCACAGATACGCAGTATTTT
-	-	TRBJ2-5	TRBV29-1	CRGGGSTGPAETQYF	TGCAGGGGGGGCGGCAGTACCGGTCCCGCAGAGACCCAGTACTTC
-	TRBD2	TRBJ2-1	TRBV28	CASSSLGSGRENEQFF	TGTGCCAGCAGTTCCCTTGGTAGCGGGAGGGAAAATGAGCAGTTCTTC
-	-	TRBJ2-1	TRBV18	CASSPIDGYEQFF	TGTGCCAGCTCACCAATAGACGGGTATGAGCAGTTCTTC
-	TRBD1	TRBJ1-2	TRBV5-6	CASSLGQGRNYGYTF	TGTGCCAGCAGCTTGGGACAGGGGCGCAACTATGGCTACACCTTC
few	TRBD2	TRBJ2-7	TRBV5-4	CASSLYTSGDYEQYF	TGTGCCAGCAGCTTGTATACTAGCGGGGACTACGAGCAGTACTTC
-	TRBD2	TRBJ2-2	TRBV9	CASSETSGNGELFF	TGTGCCAGCAGTGAGACTAGCGGGAACGGGGAGCTGTTTTTT
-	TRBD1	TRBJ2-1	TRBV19	CASNPSPGQEYNEQFF	TGTGCCAGTAATCCCAGCCCGGGACAGGAATACAATGAGCAGTTCTTC
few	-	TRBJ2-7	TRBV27	CASSLVPGNYEQYF	TGTGCCAGCAGCTTAGTCCCGGGGAACTACGAGCAGTACTTC
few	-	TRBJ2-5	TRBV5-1	CASRGFHETQYF	TGCGCCAGCCGGGGGTTCCACGAGACCCAGTACTTC
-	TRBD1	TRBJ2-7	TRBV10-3	CAISERDSAYEQYF	TGTGCCATCAGTGAAAGGGACAGTGCCTACGAGCAGTACTTC
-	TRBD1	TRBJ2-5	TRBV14	CASSRLRDRGETQYF	TGTGCCAGCAGCCGTCTTCGGGACAGGGGCGAGACCCAGTACTTC
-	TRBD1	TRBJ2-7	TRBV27	CASSVKTGTAYEQYF	TGTGCCAGCAGCGTAAAGACCGGGACAGCCTACGAGCAGTACTTC
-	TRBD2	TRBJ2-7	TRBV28	CASRSSRLAGVRNEQYF	TGTGCCAGCAGAAGCAGCAGACTAGCGGGAGTTCGAAACGAGCAGTACTTC
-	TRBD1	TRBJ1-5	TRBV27	CASSLAQGAAQPQHF	TGTGCCAGCAGTTTAGCTCAGGGGGCAGCTCAGCCCCAGCATTTT
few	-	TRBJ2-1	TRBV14	CASSQSSEGPYNEQFF	TGTGCCAGCAGCCAATCTTCTGAGGGCCCCTACAATGAGCAGTTCTTC
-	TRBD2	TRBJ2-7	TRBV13	CASSFRLAGGPGSYEQYF	TGTGCCAGCAGCTTTAGACTAGCGGGAGGGCCTGGTTCCTACGAGCAGTACTTC
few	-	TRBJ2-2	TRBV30	CAWTRRGAGGELFF	TGTGCCTGGACCCGGCGGGGAGCGGGCGGGGAGCTGTTTTTT
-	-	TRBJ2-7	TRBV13	CASRAGSSYEQYF	TGTGCCAGCCGGGCAGGGAGCTCCTACGAGCAGTACTTC
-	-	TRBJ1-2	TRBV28	CASSFTPGSGYTF	TGTGCCAGCAGTTTTACCCCGGGAAGCGGCTACACCTTC
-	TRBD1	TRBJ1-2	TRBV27	CASSARTGGSLSLYGYTF	TGTGCCAGCAGTGCACGGACAGGGGGCTCCCTTTCTCTCTATGGCTACACCTTC
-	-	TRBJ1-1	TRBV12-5	CASGPDRSDTEAFF	TGTGCTAGTGGTCCCGACAGATCGGACACTGAAGCTTTCTTT
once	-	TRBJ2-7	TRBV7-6	CASSSTGTTSYEQYF	TGTGCCAGCAGCTCCACCGGGACAACCTCATACGAGCAGTACTTC
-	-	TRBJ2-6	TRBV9	CASSKDTFNLGANVLTF	TGTGCCAGCAGTAAGGACACGTTTAATTTAGGGGCCAACGTCCTGACTTTC
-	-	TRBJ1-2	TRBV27	CASSLAGNYGYTF	TGTGCCAGCAGTTTAGCGGGAAACTATGGCTACACCTTC
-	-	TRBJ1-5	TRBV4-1	CASSQVPDQPQHF	TGCGCCAGCAGCCAGGTTCCAGATCAGCCCCAGCATTTT
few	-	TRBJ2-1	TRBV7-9	CASSPRPVEQFF	TGTGCCAGCAGCCCCAGGCCCGTTGAGCAGTTCTTC
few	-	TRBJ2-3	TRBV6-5	CASSEWVADTQYF	TGTGCCAGCAGTGAATGGGTTGCAGATACGCAGTATTTT
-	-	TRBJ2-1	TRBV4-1	CASSQEKNSNEQFF	TGCGCCAGCAGCCAAGAAAAGAACTCAAATGAGCAGTTCTTC